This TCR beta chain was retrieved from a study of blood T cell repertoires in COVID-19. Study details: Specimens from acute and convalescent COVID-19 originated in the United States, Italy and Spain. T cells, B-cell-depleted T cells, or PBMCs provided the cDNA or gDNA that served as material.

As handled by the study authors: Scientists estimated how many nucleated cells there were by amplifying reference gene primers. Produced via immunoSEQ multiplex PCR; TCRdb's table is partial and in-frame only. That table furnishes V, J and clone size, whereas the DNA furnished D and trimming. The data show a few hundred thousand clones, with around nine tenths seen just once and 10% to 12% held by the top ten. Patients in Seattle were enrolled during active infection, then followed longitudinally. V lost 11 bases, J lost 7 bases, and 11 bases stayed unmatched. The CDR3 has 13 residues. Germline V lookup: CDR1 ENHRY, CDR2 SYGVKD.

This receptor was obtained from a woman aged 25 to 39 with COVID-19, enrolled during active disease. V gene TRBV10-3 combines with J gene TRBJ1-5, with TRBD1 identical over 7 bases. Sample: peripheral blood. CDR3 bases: TGTGCCCACAACCCAGGGGGTGTCCAGCCCCAGCATTTT. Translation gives CAHNPGGVQPQHF.